Following are 3 T cell receptor beta chains from one sample sequenced in a study of CD8 T cells in ankylosing spondylitis. From the 5' RACE reads, TCRdb called clonotypes with MiXCR, one entry per CDR3 protein. Of 30,000 to 35,000 distinct CDR3 sequences in the sample, 30% were seen once. The source material was synovial fluid, either unsorted or a sorted T cell fraction (not recorded which). Every receptor here comes from a male donor with ankylosing spondylitis.

V is TRBV12-5 and J is TRBJ2-1; 7 bases line up with TRBD2. V lost 1 base, J lost 8 bases, and 5 bases stayed unmatched. This CDR3 is 14 amino acids long. The V gene's germline CDR1 is LGHNT and CDR2 FRNRAP. In DNA, the CDR3 is TGTGCTAGTGGTTTGGGGACTAGTGATGATGAGCAGTTCTTC. The encoded protein is CASGLGTSDDEQFF.

V gene TRBV29-1 combines with J gene TRBJ2-1; 11 nucleotides align to TRBD2. The V gene's germline CDR1 is SQVTM and CDR2 ANQGSEA. The CDR3 runs to 16 residues. V lost 2 bases to trimming and J lost 1 base; unmatched junction nucleotides: 4. In nucleotides, the CDR3 is TGCAGCGTTGAACCTAGCGGGAGGCATTCCTACAATGAGCAGTTCTTC. It yields the protein CSVEPSGRHSYNEQFF.

The CDR3 loop is CASRDPGGNEQFF. CDR3 nucleotides: TGTGCCAGCAGAGACCCCGGGGGCAATGAGCAGTTCTTC. The chain uses TRBV6-4 and TRBJ2-1; D possibly corresponds to TRBD2 (6 bases). Germline V gene sequence: CDR1 MRHNA, CDR2 SNTAGT. V dropped 6 bases and J dropped 6 bases, with 12 bases sitting between them. This CDR3 contains 13 residues.